Below are 27 T cell receptor beta chains sequenced from a single sample in a study of T cell repertoires in cytomegalovirus infection. One entry per CDR3 protein results from TCRdb running MiXCR on the reads. The table lists roughly 920,000 distinct CDR3 sequences, roughly 30% of them singletons. These receptors' antigens are unknown. This sample comprised cultured CD8+ T cells from PBMCs, obtained from culture after CMV antigen stimulation. These TCRs come from a human donor in good health (CMV status not recorded). Some clones in this sample may be carry-over from other donors' samples.

This clonotype was seen a handful of times. V gene TRBV7-6 combines with J gene TRBJ1-1; TRBD1 might be the D (5 bases). Germline CDR1 SGHVS, CDR2 FNYEAQ. Trimming left V 5 bases short and J 6 bases short, with 13 bases between. This CDR3 has 13 residues. CDR3 nucleotide sequence: TGTGCCAGCAGCAGGCCGGGGGAGCCTGAAGCTTTCTTT. This encodes CASSRPGEPEAFF.

This clonotype was seen ten or more times. This sequence joins TRBV7-9 and TRBJ2-5; TRBD2 might be the D (6 bases). The CDR3 contains 18 residues. Germline loops: CDR1 SEHNR, CDR2 FQNEAQ (reference sequence). V gave up 5 bases and J gave up 0 bases, with 22 bases separating them. For the CDR3, the DNA is TGTGCCAGCAGCCCGCGGGACCCCAACCGGATCAACCAAGAGACCCAGTACTTC. The encoded protein is CASSPRDPNRINQETQYF.

The V gene is TRBV19, the J gene TRBJ1-1; 10 bases are shared with TRBD1. Germline V gene data show CDR1 as LNHDA and CDR2 as SQIVND (reference sequence). After removal of 6 bases from V and 6 bases from J, the junction contained 4 bases not matched to a gene. The CDR3 sequence is 13 residues long. CDR3 region: CASRTGGFAEAFF. For the CDR3, the DNA is TGTGCCAGTAGGACAGGGGGCTTCGCTGAAGCTTTCTTT.

The chain couples TRBV4-1 to TRBJ2-5; D is possibly TRBD1 (6 bases). Trimming took 4 bases from V and 2 from J, leaving 14 bases between them. Germline V gene sequence: CDR1 MGHRA, CDR2 YSYEKL. This CDR3 has 15 amino acids. CDR3 in DNA: TGCGCCAGCAGCCCCGTCCAGGGGATACAAGAGACCCAGTACTTC. Its protein is CASSPVQGIQETQYF.

This clonotype was seen a handful of times. The V gene is TRBV7-6, the J gene TRBJ2-7; TRBD2 might be the D (6 bases). Looked up from germline, CDR1 is SGHVS and CDR2 is FNYEAQ. With 5 bases removed from V and 2 bases from J, the gap between germline ends came to 16 bases. The CDR3 is 15 amino acids. Here the CDR3 DNA reads TGTGCCAGCAGCCCCTATGGAGCGGGTCCCTACGAGCAGTACTTC. Translating gives CASSPYGAGPYEQYF.

This chain connects TRBV6-1 to TRBJ2-3; 7 nucleotides agree with TRBD1. CDR3 length: 14 amino acids. Trimming cost V 5 bases and J 9 bases; bases outside gene matches: 11. CDR1 and CDR2 from the germline V gene are MNHNS and SASEGT. Here the CDR3 reads CASSTNRDSWTQYF. The CDR3 coding sequence is TGTGCCAGCAGTACGAACCGGGACAGCTGGACGCAGTATTTT.

This clonotype was counted many times. The chain carries TRBV7-9 and TRBJ2-7; D possibly corresponds to TRBD2 (5 bases). Germline-derived CDR1 and CDR2 are SEHNR and FQNEAQ (reference sequence). The CDR3 sequence is 13 residues long. The V end was cut by 8 bases, the J end by 0 bases, with 11 bases between. The CDR3 DNA sequence: TGTGCCAGCCAGGACTGGGACTCCTACGAGCAGTACTTC. Translating it yields CASQDWDSYEQYF.

This clonotype has a handful of counts. CDR3: CASVSLLSYEQYV. In nucleotides, the CDR3 is TGTGCCAGCGTTTCACTCTTATCCTACGAGCAGTACGTC. The chain links TRBV27 to TRBJ2-7; no clear D. The CDR3 extends over 13 amino acids. V gave up 8 bases and J gave up 1 base, with 12 bases separating them. Per the germline V gene, CDR1 is MNHEY and CDR2 is SMNVEV (reference sequence).

This rearrangement joins TRBV6-1 to TRBJ2-4, with TRBD1 as a possible D gene (6 bases). This CDR3 spans 17 amino acids. The germline gives CDR1 MNHNS, CDR2 SASEGT. The germline V and J ends were trimmed by 3 bases and 3 bases, with 18 bases remaining between them. The CDR3 nucleotides are TGTGCCAGCAGTGACGGCTTCACAGGGTTTGGCAAAAACATTCAGTACTTC. It encodes CASSDGFTGFGKNIQYF.

The chain couples TRBV10-3 to TRBJ1-4; TRBD1 agrees at 7 bases. V was clipped by 6 bases and J by 0 bases; unmatched bases: 4. Germline values: CDR1 ENHRY, CDR2 SYGVKD. CDR3 length: 15 amino acids. CDR3: CAIRGTDSTNEKLFF. The CDR3 DNA follows: TGTGCCATCAGGGGGACAGATTCAACTAATGAAAAACTGTTTTTT.

This chain connects TRBV5-6 to TRBJ2-2; the D is unclear. This CDR3 region has 14 residues. CDR1 is SGHDT, CDR2 YYEEEE, per germline. Trimming stripped 7 bases from V and 6 bases from J, with 16 bases between. This CDR3 is CASRPHSPPGELFF. CDR3 nucleotide sequence: TGTGCCAGCCGCCCACATAGTCCCCCCGGGGAGCTGTTTTTT.

This clonotype was seen only a few times. This chain joins TRBV27 and TRBJ1-6; D is undetermined. Trimming took off 2 bases at V and 2 bases at J, with 13 bases between the two ends. CDR3 length equals 17 residues. Germline values: CDR1 MNHEY, CDR2 SMNVEV (reference sequence). CDR3 sequence: CASSLRSVGPYNSPLHF. The CDR3 nucleotides are TGTGCCAGCAGTTTAAGATCCGTGGGCCCCTATAATTCACCCCTCCACTTT.

This clonotype turned up a few times. The chain has TRBV11-2 and TRBJ2-3; D ambiguous. The CDR3 has 14 amino acids. Germline V gene lookup returns CDR1 SGHAT and CDR2 FQNNGV. V lost 5 bases and J lost 6, with 15 bases in between. In nucleotides, the CDR3 is TGTGCCAGCAGCCCCCGCCAGGCGGCGGATACGCAGTATTTT. This gives the protein CASSPRQAADTQYF.

This sequence joins TRBV4-1 and TRBJ2-2, with TRBD2 matching 10 bases. Losses at the gene ends were 1 base for V and 3 bases for J; bases not matched to a gene: 5. Germline V gene data show CDR1 as MGHRA and CDR2 as YSYEKL. The CDR3 runs 17 residues. CDR3 sequence (DNA): TGCGCCAGCAGCCAAGGCCTAGCGGGGGATCACACCGGGGAGCTGTTTTTT. Its translation: CASSQGLAGDHTGELFF.

Notes on this clonotype: A much larger clone sits a single nucleotide away, making a read error possible. The chain recombines TRBV7-9 with TRBJ2-3; TRBD2 aligns across 8 bases. Germline V gene sequence: CDR1 SEHNR, CDR2 FQNEAQ (reference sequence). This CDR3 has 16 residues. This CDR3 is CANSLKGLVGTDTQYF. DNA for the CDR3: TGTGCCAACAGCCTCAAGGGACTAGTAGGCACAGATACGCAGTATTTT. Full variable domain (remainder filled in from reference TRBV7-9 and TRBJ2-3): DTGVSQNPRHKITKRGQNVTFRCDPISEHNRLYWYRQTLGQGPEFLTYFQNEAQLEKSRLLSDRFSAERPKGSFSTLEIQRTEQGDSAMYLCANSLKGLVGTDTQYFGPGTRLTVL.

The V and J genes are TRBV2 and TRBJ2-5; D ambiguous. CDR1 is SNHLY, CDR2 FYNNEI, per germline. Trimming removed 6 bases from V and 5 bases from J, with 7 bases in between. The CDR3 totals 11 residues. The CDR3 DNA reads TGTGCCAGCAGAAGGGATGAGACCCAGTACTTC. Its protein product is CASRRDETQYF.

The chain joins TRBV20-1 to TRBJ2-2; either TRBD1 or TRBD2 may supply D (5 bases each). The CDR3 spans 14 residues. Germline V gives CDR1 DFQATT, CDR2 SNEGSKA (reference sequence). Trimming left V 6 bases short and J 3 bases short, with 14 bases between. CDR3 sequence reads: CSAPDTGDTGELFF. The CDR3 DNA follows: TGCAGTGCCCCGGACACCGGGGACACCGGGGAGCTGTTTTTT.

The chain recombines TRBV7-9 with TRBJ2-1; possibly TRBD1 or TRBD2 for D (5 bases each). Germline CDR1 SEHNR, CDR2 FQNEAQ (reference sequence). With 1 base removed from V and 9 bases from J, the gap between germline ends came to 7 bases. The CDR3 spans 12 residues. Here the CDR3 DNA reads TGTGCCAGCAGCTTAGACGGGACTGAGCAGTTCTTC. Amino acids: CASSLDGTEQFF. The complete variable domain, with remaining parts taken from reference TRBV7-9 and TRBJ2-1, reads DTGVSQNPRHKITKRGQNVTFRCDPISEHNRLYWYRQTLGQGPEFLTYFQNEAQLEKSRLLSDRFSAERPKGSFSTLEIQRTEQGDSAMYLCASSLDGTEQFFGPGTRLTVL.

This clonotype was seen only a few times. The V call is TRBV7-3, the J call TRBJ2-5, with D unresolved. Germline lookup yields CDR1 SGHTA and CDR2 FQGTGA. The CDR3 length is 15 residues. V dropped 5 bases and J dropped 0 bases, with 13 bases sitting between them. CDR3 loop: CASSPGANDQETQYF. DNA of the CDR3: TGTGCCAGCAGCCCCGGAGCAAACGACCAAGAGACCCAGTACTTC. Based on the CDR3 plus reference TRBV7-3 and TRBJ2-5, the full variable domain is GAGVSQTPSNKVTEKGKYVELRCDPISGHTALYWYRQSLGQGPEFLIYFQGTGAADDSGLPNDRFFAVRPEGSVSTLKIQRTERGDSAVYLCASSPGANDQETQYFGPGTRLLVL.

This clonotype was detected only a few times. The rearrangement uses TRBV7-8 and TRBJ2-7, with 7 positions matching TRBD1. The CDR3 sequence is 15 residues long. V was pared by 3 bases and J by 0 bases, with 5 bases of the junction left unmatched. Germline loops: CDR1 SGHVS, CDR2 FQNEAQ. The CDR3 DNA reads TGTGCCAGCAGCTTTCAACAGGGGAGCTCCTACGAGCAGTACTTC. It specifies CASSFQQGSSYEQYF.

This clonotype came up a few times. This chain links TRBV7-9 with TRBJ1-6, with D unresolved. Trimming removed 4 bases at V and 0 bases at J, with 13 bases between. CDR1 is SEHNR and CDR2 is FQNEAQ in the germline V gene (reference sequence). The CDR3 loop spans 17 amino acids. CDR3 in DNA: TGTGCCAGCAGCTCCGACACCCGGAGCTCCTATAATTCACCCCTCCACTTT. Residues: CASSSDTRSSYNSPLHF.

Regarding this clonotype: Since a much larger clone is just one base distant, this may be a read error. The chain couples TRBV7-8 to TRBJ2-1, with TRBD1 identical over 9 bases. Germline-derived CDR1 and CDR2 are SGHVS and FQNEAQ. This CDR3 has 16 amino acids. The CDR3 DNA follows: TGTGCCAGCAGCTTGGCGGGGGACAGGGCTTACAATAAGCAGTTCTTC. It yields the protein CASSLAGDRAYNKQFF.

The chain recombines TRBV6-5 with TRBJ1-1, with TRBD1 matching 8 bases. CDR1 is MNHEY and CDR2 is SVGAGI in the germline V gene. The CDR3 runs 15 residues. After removal of 6 bases from V and 4 bases from J, the junction contained 10 bases not matched to a gene. The CDR3 is CASRTGVSTLTEAFF. The CDR3 nucleotides read TGTGCCAGCAGGACAGGGGTATCGACGCTCACTGAAGCTTTCTTT.

As for this clonotype: A much larger clone differs from this one at a single base, so this may be a read error. This chain links TRBV7-8 with TRBJ1-4, with D possibly TRBD1 on 5 matching bases. The V end lost 3 bases, the J end lost 8 bases, and 19 bases lay between the germline ends. The CDR3 extends over 16 amino acids. Germline V gives CDR1 SGHVS, CDR2 FQNEAQ. The CDR3 sequence: CASSLGPTTCREKLFF. In nucleotides, the CDR3 is TGTGCCAGCAGCTTGGGGCCCACCACGTGCCGAGAAAAACTGTTTTTT.

The chain combines TRBV24-1 with TRBJ2-6, with 8 nucleotides matching TRBD1. The V gene end was trimmed by 3 bases and the J gene end by 0 bases; junction bases not matched to a gene: 9. In germline, CDR1 is KGHDR, CDR2 SFDVKD. This CDR3 is built from 19 residues. The CDR3 region has the DNA TGTGCCACCAGTGATCCCGGACAGGGAACAAGCTCTGGGGCCAACGTCCTGACTTTC. Amino acid sequence: CATSDPGQGTSSGANVLTF.

This clonotype was observed once. The chain combines TRBV10-3 with TRBJ1-5; possibly TRBD1 for D (5 bases). V was pared by 2 bases and J by 6 bases, with 11 bases between. CDR1 is ENHRY, CDR2 SYGVKD, per germline. The CDR3 length is 14 residues. As DNA, the CDR3 is TGTGCCATCAGTGAGGAGGGTGGGGGTCAGCCCCAGCATTTT. Translated: CAISEEGGGQPQHF.

Ten or more counts support this clonotype. The chain recombines TRBV12-5 with TRBJ1-1; D is possibly TRBD1 (5 bases). Trimming stripped 0 bases from V and 1 base from J, with 12 bases between. The germline CDR1 and CDR2 sequences are LGHNT and FRNRAP. The CDR3 extends over 16 amino acids. The CDR3 region is CASGLVKGDENTEAFF. The CDR3 region has the DNA TGTGCTAGTGGTTTGGTAAAAGGGGATGAGAACACTGAAGCTTTCTTT.